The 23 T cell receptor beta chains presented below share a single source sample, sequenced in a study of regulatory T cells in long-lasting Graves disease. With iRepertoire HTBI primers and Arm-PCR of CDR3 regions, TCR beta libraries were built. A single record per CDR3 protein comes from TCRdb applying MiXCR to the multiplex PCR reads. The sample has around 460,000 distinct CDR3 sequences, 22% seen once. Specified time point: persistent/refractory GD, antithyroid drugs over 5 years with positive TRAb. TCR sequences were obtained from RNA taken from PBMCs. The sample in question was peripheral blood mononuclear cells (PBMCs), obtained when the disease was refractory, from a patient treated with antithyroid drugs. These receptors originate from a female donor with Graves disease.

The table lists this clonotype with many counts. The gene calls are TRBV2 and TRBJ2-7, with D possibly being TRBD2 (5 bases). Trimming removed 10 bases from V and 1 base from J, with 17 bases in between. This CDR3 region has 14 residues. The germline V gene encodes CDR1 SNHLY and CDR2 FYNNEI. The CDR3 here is CATLRGSDSYEQYF. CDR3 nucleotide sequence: TGTGCCACCCTGAGAGGGTCAGATTCCTACGAGCAGTACTTC.

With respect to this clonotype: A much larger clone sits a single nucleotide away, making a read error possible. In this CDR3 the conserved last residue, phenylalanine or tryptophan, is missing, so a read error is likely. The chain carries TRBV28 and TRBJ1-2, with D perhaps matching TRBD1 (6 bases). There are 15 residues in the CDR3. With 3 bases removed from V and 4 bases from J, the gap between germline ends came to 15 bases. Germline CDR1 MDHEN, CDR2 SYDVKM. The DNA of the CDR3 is TGTGCCAGCAGTTTTCAGACAGGCCGAGGCTATGGCTACACCCTC. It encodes CASSFQTGRGYGYTL.

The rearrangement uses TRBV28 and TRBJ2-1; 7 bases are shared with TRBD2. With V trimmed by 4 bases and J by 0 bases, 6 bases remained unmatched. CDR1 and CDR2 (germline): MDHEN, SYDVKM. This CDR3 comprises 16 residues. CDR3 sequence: CASSSNGGSSYNEQFF. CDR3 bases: TGTGCCAGCAGTTCTAACGGGGGGAGCTCCTACAATGAGCAGTTCTTC. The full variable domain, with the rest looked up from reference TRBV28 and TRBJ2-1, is DVKVTQSSRYLVKRTGEKVFLECVQDMDHENMFWYRQDPGLGLRLIYFSYDVKMKEKGDIPEGYSVSREKKERFSLILESASTNQTSMYLCASSSNGGSSYNEQFFGPGTRLTVL.

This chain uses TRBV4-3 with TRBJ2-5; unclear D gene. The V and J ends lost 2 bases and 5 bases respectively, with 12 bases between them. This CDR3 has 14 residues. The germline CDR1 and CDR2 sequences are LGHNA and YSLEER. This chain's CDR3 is CASSQFSFGETQYF. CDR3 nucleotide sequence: TGCGCCAGCAGCCAATTCAGCTTCGGGGAGACCCAGTACTTC.

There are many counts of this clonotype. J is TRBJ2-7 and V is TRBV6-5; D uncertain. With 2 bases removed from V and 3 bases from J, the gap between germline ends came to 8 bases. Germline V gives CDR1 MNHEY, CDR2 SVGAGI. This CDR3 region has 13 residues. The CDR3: CASSYRSDYEQYF. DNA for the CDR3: TGTGCCAGCAGTTACAGGTCGGACTACGAGCAGTACTTC.

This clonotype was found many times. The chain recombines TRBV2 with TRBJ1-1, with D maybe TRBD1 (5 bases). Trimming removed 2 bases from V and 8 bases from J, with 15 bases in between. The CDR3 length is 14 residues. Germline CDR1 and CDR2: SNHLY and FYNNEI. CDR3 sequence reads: CASSELGVSSEAFF. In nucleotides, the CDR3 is TGTGCCAGCAGTGAATTAGGGGTTTCAAGCGAAGCTTTCTTT.

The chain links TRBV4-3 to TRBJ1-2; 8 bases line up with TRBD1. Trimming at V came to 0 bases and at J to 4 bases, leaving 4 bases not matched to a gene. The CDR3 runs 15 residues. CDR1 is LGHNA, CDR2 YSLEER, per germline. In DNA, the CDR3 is TGCGCCAGCAGCCAAGATCAGGGGGCGGGCTATGGCTACACCTTC. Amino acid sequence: CASSQDQGAGYGYTF.

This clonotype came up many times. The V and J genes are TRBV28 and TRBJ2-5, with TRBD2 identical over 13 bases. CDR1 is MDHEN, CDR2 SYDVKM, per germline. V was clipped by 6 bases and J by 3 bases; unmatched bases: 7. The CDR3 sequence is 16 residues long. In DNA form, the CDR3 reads TGTGCCAGCAGATTTATCGGACTAGCGGGGGAAGAGACCCAGTACTTC. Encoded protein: CASRFIGLAGEETQYF. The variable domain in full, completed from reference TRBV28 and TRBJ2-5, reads DVKVTQSSRYLVKRTGEKVFLECVQDMDHENMFWYRQDPGLGLRLIYFSYDVKMKEKGDIPEGYSVSREKKERFSLILESASTNQTSMYLCASRFIGLAGEETQYFGPGTRLLVL.

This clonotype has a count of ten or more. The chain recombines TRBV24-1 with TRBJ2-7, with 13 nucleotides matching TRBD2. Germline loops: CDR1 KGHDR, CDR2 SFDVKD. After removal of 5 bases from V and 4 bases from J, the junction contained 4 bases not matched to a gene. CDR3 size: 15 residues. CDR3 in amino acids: CATSGGTSGEYEQYF. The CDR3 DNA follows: TGTGCCACCAGTGGCGGGACTAGCGGGGAATACGAGCAGTACTTC.

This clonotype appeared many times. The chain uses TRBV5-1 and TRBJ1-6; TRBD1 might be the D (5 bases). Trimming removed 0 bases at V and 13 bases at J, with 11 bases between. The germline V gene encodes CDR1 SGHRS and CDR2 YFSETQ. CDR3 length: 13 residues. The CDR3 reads CASSLVQGSPLHF. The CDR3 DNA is TGCGCCAGCAGCTTGGTTCAGGGTAGCCCCCTCCACTTT.

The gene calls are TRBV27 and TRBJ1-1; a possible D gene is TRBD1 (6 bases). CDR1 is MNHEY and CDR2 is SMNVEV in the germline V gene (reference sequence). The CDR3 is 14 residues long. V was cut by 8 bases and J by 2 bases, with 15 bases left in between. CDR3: CASGGTRSNTEAFF. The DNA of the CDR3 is TGTGCCAGCGGAGGGACAAGGAGTAACACTGAAGCTTTCTTT.

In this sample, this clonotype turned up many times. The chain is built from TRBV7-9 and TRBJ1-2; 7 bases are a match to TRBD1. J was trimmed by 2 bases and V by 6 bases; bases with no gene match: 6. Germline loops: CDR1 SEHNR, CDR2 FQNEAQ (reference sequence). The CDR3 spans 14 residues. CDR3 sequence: CASRPTQGNYGYTF. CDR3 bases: TGTGCCAGCAGACCTACACAGGGGAACTATGGCTACACCTTC.

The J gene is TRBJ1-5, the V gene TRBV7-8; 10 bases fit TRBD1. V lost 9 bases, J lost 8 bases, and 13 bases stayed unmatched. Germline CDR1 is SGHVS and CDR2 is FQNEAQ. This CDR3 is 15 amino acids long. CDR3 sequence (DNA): TGTGCCAGTAGCAATCGACAGGGGGCTCGGGAGCCCCAGCATTTT. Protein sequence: CASSNRQGAREPQHF.

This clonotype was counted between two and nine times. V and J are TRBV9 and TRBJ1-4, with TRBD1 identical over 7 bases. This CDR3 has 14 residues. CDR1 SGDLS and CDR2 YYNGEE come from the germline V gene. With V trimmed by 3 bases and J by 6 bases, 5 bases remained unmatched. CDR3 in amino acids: CASSGGGGDEKLFF. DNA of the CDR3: TGTGCCAGCAGCGGGGGAGGGGGCGATGAAAAACTGTTTTTT.

CDR3 amino acids: CASSPPVHTYYGYTF. CDR3 bases: TGTGCCAGCTCACCACCGGTGCATACTTACTATGGCTACACCTTC. The chain is built from TRBV18 and TRBJ1-2; D is ambiguous. This CDR3 has 15 residues. CDR1 KGHSH and CDR2 LQKENI come from the germline V gene. V was trimmed by 0 bases and J by 3 bases, leaving 11 bases between them. The full variable domain, with the rest looked up from reference TRBV18 and TRBJ1-2, is NAGVMQNPRHLVRRRGQEARLRCSPMKGHSHVYWYRQLPEEGLKFMVYLQKENIIDESGMPKERFSAEFPKEGPSILRIQQVVRGDSAAYFCASSPPVHTYYGYTFGSGTRLTVV.

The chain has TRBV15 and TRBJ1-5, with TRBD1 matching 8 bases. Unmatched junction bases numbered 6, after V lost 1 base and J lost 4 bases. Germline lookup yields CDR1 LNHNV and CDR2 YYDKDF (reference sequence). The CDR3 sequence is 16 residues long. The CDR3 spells CATSRASTGVNQPQHF. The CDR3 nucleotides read TGTGCCACCAGCAGAGCCTCGACAGGGGTTAATCAGCCCCAGCATTTT. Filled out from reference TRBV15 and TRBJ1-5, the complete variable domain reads DAMVIQNPRYQVTQFGKPVTLSCSQTLNHNVMYWYQQKSSQAPKLLFHYYDKDFNNEADTPDNFQSRRPNTSFCFLDIRSPGLGDTAMYLCATSRASTGVNQPQHFGDGTRLSIL.

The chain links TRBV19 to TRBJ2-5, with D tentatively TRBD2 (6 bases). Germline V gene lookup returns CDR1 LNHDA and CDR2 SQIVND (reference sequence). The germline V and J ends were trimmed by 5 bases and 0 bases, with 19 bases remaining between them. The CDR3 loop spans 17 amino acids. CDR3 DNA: TGTGCCAGTAGTCTACTAGCTGGGACGCCATACCAAGAGACCCAGTACTTC. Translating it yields CASSLLAGTPYQETQYF. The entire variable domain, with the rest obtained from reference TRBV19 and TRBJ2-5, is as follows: DGGITQSPKYLFRKEGQNVTLSCEQNLNHDAMYWYRQDPGQGLRLIYYSQIVNDFQKGDIAEGYSVSREKKESFPLTVTSAQKNPTAFYLCASSLLAGTPYQETQYFGPGTRLLVL.

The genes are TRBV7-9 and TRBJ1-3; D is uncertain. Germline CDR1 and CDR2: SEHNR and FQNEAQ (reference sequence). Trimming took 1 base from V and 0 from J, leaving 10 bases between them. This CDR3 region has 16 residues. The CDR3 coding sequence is TGTGCCAGCAGCTTAGGCAGCTACTCCTCTGGAAACACCATATATTTT. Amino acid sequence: CASSLGSYSSGNTIYF.

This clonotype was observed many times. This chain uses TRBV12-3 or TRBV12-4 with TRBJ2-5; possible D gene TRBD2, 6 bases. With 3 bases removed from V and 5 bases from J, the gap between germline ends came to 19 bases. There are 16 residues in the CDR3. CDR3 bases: TGTGCCAGCAGTTTCTTTCCCCAGACTAGTGTGGAGACCCAGTACTTC. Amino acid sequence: CASSFFPQTSVETQYF.

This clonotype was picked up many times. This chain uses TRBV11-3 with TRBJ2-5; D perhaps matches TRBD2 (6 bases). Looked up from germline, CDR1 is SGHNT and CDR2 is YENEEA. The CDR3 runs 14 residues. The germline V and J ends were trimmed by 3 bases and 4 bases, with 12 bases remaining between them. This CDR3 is CASSFTLGGETQYF. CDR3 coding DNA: TGTGCCAGCAGCTTCACCCTCGGGGGAGAGACCCAGTACTTC.

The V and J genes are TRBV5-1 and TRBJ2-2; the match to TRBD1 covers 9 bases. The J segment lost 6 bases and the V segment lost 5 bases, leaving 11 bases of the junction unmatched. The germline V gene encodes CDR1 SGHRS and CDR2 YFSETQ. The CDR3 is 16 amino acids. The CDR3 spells CASSLMGQGIPGELFF. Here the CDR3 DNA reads TGCGCCAGCAGTTTGATGGGACAGGGCATCCCCGGGGAGCTGTTTTTT.

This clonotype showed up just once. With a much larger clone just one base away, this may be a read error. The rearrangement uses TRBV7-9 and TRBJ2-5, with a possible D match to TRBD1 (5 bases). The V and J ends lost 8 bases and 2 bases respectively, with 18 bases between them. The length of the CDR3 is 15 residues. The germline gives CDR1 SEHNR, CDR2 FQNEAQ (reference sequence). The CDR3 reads CASGQGVTSQETQYF. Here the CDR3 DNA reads TGTGCCAGCGGCCAAGGGGTCACCAGTCAAGAGACCCAGTACTTC.

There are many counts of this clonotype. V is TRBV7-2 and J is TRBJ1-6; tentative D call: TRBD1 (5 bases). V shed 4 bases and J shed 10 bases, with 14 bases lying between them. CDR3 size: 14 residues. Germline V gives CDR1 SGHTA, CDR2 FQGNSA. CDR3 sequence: CASSSRDGLSPLHF. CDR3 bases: TGTGCCAGCAGCTCACGGGACGGGCTATCACCCCTCCACTTT.